This T cell receptor (beta chain) originates from a study of CD8+CD57+ T cells in acquired aplastic anemia. For the study at large: Sorted CD4+ and CD8+ cells yielded 2.5 to 3.5 ug of DNA on average. Overall study findings and caveats: Common to patients and controls were twenty-nine CD8+ CDR3 sequences.

Trimming removed 2 bases at V and 4 bases at J, with 8 bases between. Germline V CDR1 and CDR2: MNHEY, SVGAGI. The CDR3 loop spans 13 amino acids. This clonotype has just a few counts. The target antigen is unknown. Template material for TCR beta VDJ and CDR3 profiling consisted of genomic DNA. TCRdb redid the calling of the reads with MiXCR, one entry per CDR3 protein. Of 75,000 to 90,000 distinct CDR3 sequences in the sample, 40% to 50% were seen once. The rearrangement joins TRBV6-5 to TRBJ1-1; a possible D gene is TRBD1 (5 bases). Specimen: sorted CD4+, CD8+, or CD8+CD57+ T cells (not recorded which) from PBMCs. This TCR was sampled from a human donor in good health, serving as a control. CDR3 amino acids: CASSYQGPTEAFF. CDR3 in DNA: TGTGCCAGCAGTTACCAGGGCCCCACTGAAGCTTTCTTT.